This T cell receptor (beta chain) was obtained from a study of naive and memory T cell subsets. An equimolar mix of two oligonucleotides served as the beta constant-region primer for TRBC1 and TRBC2. MiXCR, run by TCRdb on the UMI-ligation and nested PCR reads, gives a single entry per CDR3 protein. The profile shows over 20,000 distinct CDR3 sequences, about 10% of them singletons. The length of the CDR3 is 15 residues. In germline, CDR1 is MDHEN, CDR2 SYDVKM. Trimming removed 2 bases from V and 1 base from J, with 8 bases in between. CMV status came from CD4+ IFNgamma after overnight CMV lysate stimulation. This clonotype was detected a few times.

This receptor was identified in a human donor in good health. The rearrangement uses TRBV28 and TRBJ2-2; D is unresolved. The sample comprised central memory CD8+ T cells from blood. The CDR3 nucleotides are TGTGCCAGCAGTTTAAGGCACCGGAACACCGGGGAGCTGTTTTTT. Translation gives CASSLRHRNTGELFF.